Each of the 22 T cell receptor beta chains below was sequenced from the same sample in a study of identical twins (dated by TCRdb to 2015 to 2016). Library preparation employed 5' RACE. Reads for this sample came from an Illumina HiSeq 2000. TCRdb passed the public sequencing reads through fastp at Q25 and MiXCR, retaining productive beta sequences. Each record represents a unique CDR3 protein, reported with the most common genes and DNA among its rows. For this sample the table gives approximately 590,000 distinct CDR3 sequences, of which 9% to 10% were detected only once. The ten largest account for around 3% of the sample. The same specimen was also included in a second study, on yellow fever vaccine responses in identical twins.

What was sequenced was PBMCs. The receptors come from a young woman in good health.

The CDR3 spells CAITRAIRPPDNEQYF. The CDR3 region has the DNA TGTGCCATCACCAGGGCCATACGGCCCCCGGATAACGAGCAGTACTTC. V gene TRBV10-3 combines with J gene TRBJ2-7, with D perhaps TRBD1 (5 bases). This CDR3 is built from 16 residues. Germline V gene lookup returns CDR1 ENHRY and CDR2 SYGVKD. V shed 7 bases and J shed 5 bases, with 24 bases lying between them.

This clonotype appeared many times. The chain uses TRBV24-1 and TRBJ2-3; D is unresolved. V was trimmed by 6 bases and J by 6 bases, leaving 18 bases between them. Germline V gene data show CDR1 as KGHDR and CDR2 as SFDVKD. The CDR3 extends over 15 amino acids. The CDR3, as DNA: TGTGCCACCAGTTTCGGGCAATTTCAGAGGGATACGCAGTATTTT. Protein: CATSFGQFQRDTQYF.

In this sample, this clonotype turned up many times. The rearrangement uses TRBV29-1 and TRBJ2-3, with D perhaps given as TRBD1 or TRBD2 (6 bases each). CDR1 is SQVTM, CDR2 ANQGSEA, per germline. V lost 5 bases and J lost 2, with 11 bases in between. The CDR3 has 13 amino acids. The CDR3 protein is CSVSRGPTDTQYF. The CDR3 DNA reads TGCAGCGTTTCTCGGGGGCCCACAGATACGCAGTATTTT.

This clonotype was recorded a few times. V gene TRBV4-2 combines with J gene TRBJ2-1; the match to TRBD2 covers 7 bases. The CDR3 runs to 18 residues. V lost 1 base, J lost 5 bases, and 14 bases stayed unmatched. Per the germline V gene, CDR1 is LGHNA and CDR2 is YNFKEQ. CDR3 loop: CASSQGWSRGRDNNEQFF. CDR3 nucleotides: TGTGCCAGCAGCCAAGGGTGGAGTCGTGGGAGGGATAACAATGAGCAGTTCTTC.

The CDR3 nucleotides read TGCGCCAGCAGCCAAGAGTCCGGGTTGCATGAGCAGTTCTTC. Translated, it gives CASSQESGLHEQFF. V gene TRBV4-3 combines with J gene TRBJ2-1; D is unresolved. This CDR3 spans 14 amino acids. CDR1 is LGHNA and CDR2 is YSLEER in the germline V gene. V was clipped by 0 bases and J by 8 bases, with 11 bases between them.

This chain uses TRBV20-1 with TRBJ2-1; 8 nucleotides line up with TRBD2. This CDR3 is 15 amino acids long. The V segment lost 1 base and the J segment 9 bases; nucleotides outside the gene matches: 11. Germline V gene sequence: CDR1 DFQATT, CDR2 SNEGSKA (reference sequence). The CDR3 nucleotides are TGCAGTGCTAGAGTTATGAGCGGGAGAGAGGGTGAGCAGTTCTTC. It translates to CSARVMSGREGEQFF.

In its sample, this clonotype was seen many times. This chain uses TRBV7-9 with TRBJ2-1; no reliable D call. Between the trimmed V and J ends, which lost 5 bases and 7 bases, there was a span of 9 bases. Germline V gene sequence: CDR1 SEHNR, CDR2 FQNEAQ (reference sequence). CDR3 size: 12 residues. CDR3 DNA sequence: TGTGCCAGCAGCCAGGTCCGAAATGAGCAGTTCTTC. It specifies CASSQVRNEQFF.

This chain joins TRBV6-5 and TRBJ2-7, with D hard to call. This CDR3 spans 11 amino acids. Trimming took 6 bases from V and 5 from J, leaving 8 bases between them. Looked up from germline, CDR1 is MNHEY and CDR2 is SVGAGI. The CDR3 loop reads CASRRADEQYF. DNA for the CDR3: TGTGCCAGCAGGAGAGCCGACGAGCAGTACTTC.

This chain's CDR3 is CASSTAGTSYEQYF. The CDR3 DNA is TGCGCCAGTTCCACAGCAGGTACCTCCTACGAGCAGTACTTC. This sequence joins TRBV5-1 and TRBJ2-7; D remains unclear. Trimming pared 8 bases from V and 0 bases from J, leaving 15 bases between. The CDR3 has 14 amino acids. Germline assignment: CDR1 SGHRS and CDR2 YFSETQ.

This clonotype was seen repeatedly, ten times or more. This chain uses TRBV7-9 with TRBJ1-2; no firm D call. Germline V gene data show CDR1 as SEHNR and CDR2 as FQNEAQ (reference sequence). The CDR3 totals 14 residues. V shed 1 base and J shed 0 bases, with 6 bases lying between them. The CDR3 reads CASSLVPANYGYTF. As DNA, the CDR3 is TGTGCCAGCAGCTTAGTCCCAGCTAACTATGGCTACACCTTC.

The chain has TRBV29-1 and TRBJ2-1; D uncertain. In germline, CDR1 is SQVTM, CDR2 ANQGSEA. The CDR3 is 16 amino acids. Trimming cost V 3 bases and J 0 bases, with 15 bases left between them. The CDR3 loop reads CSVEEGRAGSYNEQFF. In nucleotides, the CDR3 is TGCAGCGTTGAGGAAGGTCGGGCAGGCTCCTACAATGAGCAGTTCTTC.

This clonotype has just a few counts. The chain couples TRBV20-1 to TRBJ2-7, with 12 bases that match TRBD2. CDR3 length equals 13 residues. The trim removed 2 bases at V and 9 bases at J, leaving 5 bases unmatched. CDR1 and CDR2 from the germline V gene are DFQATT and SNEGSKA (reference sequence). The CDR3 sequence: CSARLAGGRMQYF. CDR3 nucleotides: TGCAGTGCTAGACTAGCGGGAGGGAGGATGCAGTACTTC.

A few counts support this clonotype. This chain joins TRBV29-1 and TRBJ2-7, with D hard to call. The CDR3 is made up of 10 amino acids. The V gene's germline CDR1 is SQVTM and CDR2 ANQGSEA. Trimming removed 5 bases at V and 4 bases at J, with 6 bases between. CDR3 nucleotide sequence: TGCAGCGTTCGTTCGTACGAGCAGTACTTC. Translated: CSVRSYEQYF.

The rearrangement joins TRBV3-1 to TRBJ1-1; TRBD1 might be the D (5 bases). The ends were cut back, 1 base at V and 4 bases at J, with 10 bases in the middle. Germline lookup yields CDR1 LGHDT and CDR2 YNNKEL (reference sequence). This CDR3 contains 14 residues. The CDR3 nucleotides are TGTGCCAGCAGCCAAGGGGACGTGGTCACTGAAGCTTTCTTT. Residues: CASSQGDVVTEAFF.

V gene TRBV20-1 combines with J gene TRBJ2-7, with TRBD2 matching over 9 bases. The CDR3 length is 15 residues. In germline, CDR1 is DFQATT, CDR2 SNEGSKA (reference sequence). V dropped 1 base and J dropped 4; count of bases not matched to a gene: 8. The CDR3 sequence is CSARGGSGGKYEQYF. Here the CDR3 DNA reads TGCAGTGCTAGAGGGGGTAGCGGGGGAAAATACGAGCAGTACTTC.

This clonotype was picked up a small number of times. The rearrangement joins TRBV29-1 to TRBJ1-4, with D possibly matching TRBD1 (5 bases). This CDR3 has 13 amino acids. V was trimmed by 7 bases and J by 8 bases, leaving 17 bases between them. In germline, CDR1 is SQVTM, CDR2 ANQGSEA. The CDR3 loop is CSARAHSGEKLFF. The CDR3 DNA is TGCAGCGCCAGGGCCCATTCAGGGGAAAAACTGTTTTTT.

This clonotype showed up just a few times. The chain links TRBV12-3 or TRBV12-4 to TRBJ2-2; 7 positions match TRBD1. The CDR3 length is 15 residues. Unmatched junction bases numbered 5, after V lost 5 bases and J lost 2 bases. The CDR3 nucleotides are TGTGCCAGCAGTGCTAGGGACAGAAACACCGGGGAGCTGTTTTTT. Protein: CASSARDRNTGELFF.

The table lists this clonotype with many counts. The chain has TRBV29-1 and TRBJ2-3; D unclear. Germline CDR1 SQVTM, CDR2 ANQGSEA. V lost 8 bases and J lost 4, with 10 bases in between. The CDR3 runs 11 residues. The CDR3 loop is CSSRAPDTQYF. The CDR3 region has the DNA TGCAGCTCCCGCGCGCCAGATACGCAGTATTTT.

This clonotype showed up just a few times. The V gene is TRBV29-1, the J gene TRBJ2-2; 9 bases align to TRBD1. The ends lost 6 bases at V and 3 bases at J; junction bases unmatched: 8. Germline V gene lookup returns CDR1 SQVTM and CDR2 ANQGSEA. There are 15 residues in the CDR3. CDR3 region: CSVCPGTGYTGELFF. CDR3 in DNA: TGCAGCGTGTGTCCGGGGACAGGGTACACCGGGGAGCTGTTTTTT.

This clonotype was recorded a few times. Compared with germline, one end of the junction differs, possibly owing to a read error. V usage is TRBV7-7 and J usage is TRBJ2-1; 13 bases map to TRBD2. Germline V gives CDR1 SSHAT, CDR2 FNYEAQ (reference sequence). This CDR3 contains 16 residues. CDR3 loop: CASSRTSGRAANEQFF. The CDR3 DNA is TGTGCTAGCAGCAGGACTAGCGGGAGAGCCGCTAATGAGCAGTTCTTC. The full variable domain, completed using reference TRBV7-7 and TRBJ2-1, is GAGVSQSPRYKVTKRGQDVTLRCDPISSHATLYWYQQALGQGPEFLTYFNYEAQPDKSGLPSDRFSAERPEGSISTLTIQRTEQRDSAMYRCASSRTSGRAANEQFFGPGTRLTVL.

In its sample, this clonotype was seen a few times. The gene calls are TRBV4-3 and TRBJ2-1; 8 bases line up with TRBD2. The V gene end was trimmed by 1 base and the J gene end by 5 bases; junction bases not matched to a gene: 4. Germline loops: CDR1 LGHNA, CDR2 YSLEER. The CDR3 loop spans 15 amino acids. The CDR3 nucleotides are TGCGCCAGCAGCCAAGTGACTAGCGCGAACAATGAGCAGTTCTTC. It translates to CASSQVTSANNEQFF.

A few counts support this clonotype. V gene TRBV5-1 combines with J gene TRBJ2-7; D gene uncertain. The CDR3 covers 15 residues. Germline V lookup: CDR1 SGHRS, CDR2 YFSETQ. Deletions cut 0 bases from V and 1 base from J, with 11 bases between. CDR3 sequence: CASSLAAGASYEQYF. CDR3 sequence (DNA): TGCGCCAGCAGCTTGGCCGCAGGCGCATCCTACGAGCAGTACTTC.